One T cell receptor beta chain is described in this entry. The data originate from a study of T-cell memory formation after mild COVID-19. In TCRdb, the 5' RACE reads were re-called with MiXCR into one record per CDR3 protein. Of 470,000 or so distinct CDR3 sequences in the sample, about 23% were seen once. Germline V gene data show CDR1 as LNHDA and CDR2 as SQIVND (reference sequence). Trimming cost V 9 bases and J 6 bases; bases outside gene matches: 9. The length of the CDR3 is 15 residues. The sequencing sample was made of PBMCs or a T cell subset sorted from them (not recorded which). This receptor was taken from an adult woman who had mild COVID-19 (a few samples of this study predate the infection). Cell type and time point are not known. The V call is TRBV19, the J call TRBJ2-3, with TRBD2 identical over 13 bases. The CDR3 is CASAKTSGRVDTQYF. The CDR3 coding sequence is TGTGCCAGCGCAAAAACTAGCGGGAGGGTGGATACGCAGTATTTT.